One and the same sample provided the 27 T cell receptor beta chains below, sequenced in a study of T cells in Graves' hyperthyroidism and ophthalmopathy. Amplified TCR beta CDR3 regions derived from RNA transcripts. TCR CDR3 regions were first amplified by RT-PCR with HTBI primers. TCRdb redid the calling of the multiplex PCR reads with MiXCR, one entry per CDR3 protein. The table records a few hundred thousand distinct CDR3 sequences, just over 45% of them present only once. The sequenced material came from peripheral blood or thyroid tissue (not recorded which). These TCRs come from an adult woman with Graves' disease, either hyperthyroidism or ophthalmopathy (not recorded which).

This clonotype was counted at least ten times. This chain connects TRBV5-1 to TRBJ1-2; 7 nucleotides line up with TRBD1. Germline V gives CDR1 SGHRS, CDR2 YFSETQ. V trimming: 4 bases; J trimming: 3 bases; junction bases outside the gene matches: 6. The CDR3 sequence is 14 residues long. CDR3 DNA: TGCGCCAGCAGCCCAGACAGGGATCACTATGGCTACACCTTC. It specifies CASSPDRDHYGYTF.

The rearrangement links TRBV10-2 to TRBJ1-6; 7 bases fit TRBD1. The CDR3 covers 15 residues. Trimming at V came to 5 bases and at J to 5 bases, leaving 6 bases not matched to a gene. Germline lookup yields CDR1 WSHSY and CDR2 SAAADI. This CDR3 is CASSSGTVNNSPLHF. The CDR3 nucleotides are TGCGCCAGCAGTTCCGGGACAGTAAATAATTCACCCCTCCACTTT.

This clonotype was detected only once. This chain joins TRBV7-3 and TRBJ2-5; D is ambiguous. The germline V gene has CDR1 SGHTA and CDR2 FQGTGA. Trimming pared 1 base from V and 3 bases from J, leaving 9 bases between. The CDR3 is made up of 14 amino acids. This CDR3 is CASSLNGVEETQYF. The CDR3 region has the DNA TGTGCCAGCAGCTTAAACGGCGTAGAAGAGACCCAGTACTTC.

The table lists this clonotype with many counts. The chain couples TRBV7-6 to TRBJ2-2; D possibly corresponds to TRBD1 (6 bases). Germline V lookup: CDR1 SGHVS, CDR2 FNYEAQ. V gave up 0 bases and J gave up 5 bases, with 16 bases separating them. CDR3 length: 17 residues. Here the CDR3 DNA reads TGTGCCAGCAGCTTAGCAGGCCCAGGGGTAGGAACCGGGGAGCTGTTTTTT. Protein product: CASSLAGPGVGTGELFF.

A word on this clonotype: A read error is possible here, since a much larger clone lies one base away. The chain has TRBV7-2 and TRBJ1-1; perhaps TRBD1 as D (6 bases). Germline V lookup: CDR1 SGHTA, CDR2 FQGNSA. V dropped 8 bases and J dropped 4 bases, with 20 bases sitting between them. The CDR3 loop spans 15 amino acids. CDR3 sequence (DNA): TGTGCCAGCGGCTCCGGCCATCGGGGGCGCACTGAAGCTTTCTTT. Its translation: CASGSGHRGRTEAFF.

This clonotype has just a few counts. Being one base from a much bigger clone, this may be a read error. The rearrangement joins TRBV4-1 to TRBJ1-1; D is ambiguous. The V gene lost 9 bases and the J gene lost 9 bases, with 20 bases spanning the gap. CDR3 length equals 13 residues. The germline gives CDR1 MGHRA, CDR2 YSYEKL. The CDR3 DNA follows: TGCGCCAGTACCGGACGGGGTCTTCTTAAAGCTTTCTTT. Translation gives CASTGRGLLKAFF.

The CDR3 spells CASSFRGRLAGVEQFF. Written as DNA, the CDR3 is TGTGCCAGCAGCTTCCGGGGGAGGCTAGCGGGAGTTGAGCAGTTCTTC. This sequence joins TRBV7-9 and TRBJ2-1; 10 positions match TRBD2. The germline V gene has CDR1 SEHNR and CDR2 FQNEAQ (reference sequence). There are 16 residues in the CDR3. V shed 3 bases and J 9 bases; nucleotides not matched to a gene: 11.

As regards this clonotype: A much larger clone is a single base away; this may be a read error. The V and J genes are TRBV18 and TRBJ2-2; TRBD2 aligns across 8 bases. Looked up from germline, CDR1 is KGHSH and CDR2 is LQKENI. The J segment lost 4 bases and the V segment lost 7 bases, leaving 8 bases of the junction unmatched. The CDR3 contains 15 residues. The CDR3 spells CASLTTSGPTGELFF. In DNA, the CDR3 is TGTGCCAGCTTAACCACTAGCGGCCCCACCGGGGAGCTGTTTTTT.

Concerning this clonotype itself: As the CDR3 is not closed by the conserved phenylalanine or tryptophan, this likely results from a read error. The limits of the CDR3 on the DNA are not certain, so only TCRdb's listed CDR3 is given. This chain uses TRBV9 with TRBJ2-7; TRBD2 reflects the table's D call only, with no check against the DNA. Germline V gene data show CDR1 as SGDLS and CDR2 as YYNGEE. The CDR3 comprises 8 residues, both ends counted. CDR3 protein: CASSDLAG.

The chain links TRBV20-1 to TRBJ1-2, with unresolved D. V was shortened by 0 bases and J by 8 bases, with 16 bases between the two germline ends. This CDR3 contains 14 residues. Germline CDR1 DFQATT, CDR2 SNEGSKA (reference sequence). In DNA form, the CDR3 reads TGCAGTGCTAGAGAGCGGAGCGGAGGTCGGGGCTACACCTTC. Its protein is CSARERSGGRGYTF.

Note on this clonotype: The CDR3 ends on some other residue instead of the conserved phenylalanine or tryptophan, so this is likely a read error. The chain has TRBV7-3 and TRBJ2-2, with TRBD2 matching over 9 bases. Germline values: CDR1 SGHTA, CDR2 FQGTGA. CDR3 size: 16 residues. With 5 bases clipped from V and 4 bases from J, the junction kept 8 bases outside the gene matches. CDR3 residues: CASSPPGLAGTGELFS. In nucleotides, the CDR3 is TGTGCCAGCAGCCCCCCGGGACTAGCCGGCACCGGGGAGCTGTTTTCT.

The table lists this clonotype with a few counts. The V and J genes are TRBV20-1 and TRBJ2-7; D ambiguous. Per the germline V gene, CDR1 is DFQATT and CDR2 is SNEGSKA (reference sequence). V lost 1 base, J lost 3 bases, and 10 bases lay in between. The CDR3 has 13 amino acids. The CDR3 here is CSARGLLGYEQYF. CDR3 nucleotides: TGCAGTGCTAGAGGGCTGCTTGGCTACGAGCAGTACTTC.

The chain links TRBV2 to TRBJ2-7, with D maybe TRBD1 (5 bases). This CDR3 is built from 13 residues. V was pared by 10 bases and J by 2 bases, with 15 bases between. Germline CDR1 and CDR2: SNHLY and FYNNEI. CDR3: CANRWQGPYEQYF. CDR3 bases: TGTGCCAACAGGTGGCAGGGCCCCTACGAGCAGTACTTC.

At least ten counts were recorded for this clonotype. The V call is TRBV9, the J call TRBJ1-1, with D perhaps matching TRBD1 (5 bases). Germline CDR1 reads SGDLS; CDR2 reads YYNGEE. This CDR3 has 15 residues. V lost 3 bases and J lost 5, with 17 bases in between. The CDR3 protein is CASSGVKGIDTEAFF. The CDR3 region has the DNA TGTGCCAGCAGCGGTGTTAAGGGGATTGATACTGAAGCTTTCTTT.

This clonotype was counted many times. The chain couples TRBV7-9 to TRBJ2-5; no clear D. V was shortened by 5 bases and J by 2 bases, with 6 bases between the two germline ends. The CDR3 loop spans 12 amino acids. Germline V gene data show CDR1 as SEHNR and CDR2 as FQNEAQ (reference sequence). The CDR3: CASSRVQETQYF. In DNA, the CDR3 is TGTGCCAGCAGCCGGGTACAAGAGACCCAGTACTTC.

On this clonotype itself: A much larger clone differs from this one at a single base, so this may be a read error. The CDR3 carries no conserved terminal phenylalanine or tryptophan, so it likely arises from a read error. In nucleotides, the CDR3 is TGTGCCAGCAGTACCGACACCTACGAGCAGTACCTC. Amino acids: CASSTDTYEQYL. The chain has TRBV28 and TRBJ2-7, with D unclear. Trimming left V 5 bases short and J 2 bases short, with 7 bases between. In germline, CDR1 is MDHEN, CDR2 SYDVKM. The CDR3 has 12 amino acids.

The rearrangement joins TRBV20-1 to TRBJ1-6; 7 bases fit TRBD1. The CDR3 contains 13 residues. The junction had 1 base not matched to a gene; V was cut back by 1 base and J by 7 bases. Germline V CDR1 and CDR2: DFQATT, SNEGSKA (reference sequence). The CDR3 DNA reads as TGCAGTGCTAGAGGGGGACAGAATTCACCCCTCCACTTT. Amino acid sequence: CSARGGQNSPLHF.

This chain links TRBV7-9 with TRBJ2-7; D might be TRBD1 or TRBD2, each matching 5 bases. Trimming stripped 5 bases from V and 7 bases from J, with 18 bases between. Germline values: CDR1 SEHNR, CDR2 FQNEAQ (reference sequence). The CDR3 contains 14 residues. As DNA, the CDR3 is TGTGCCAGCAGCCCCCTGGGACGTGTGTGGGAGCAGTACTTC. Amino acid sequence: CASSPLGRVWEQYF.

Remarks on this clonotype: This could be a read error, since a much larger clone is one nucleotide away. The chain combines TRBV4-1 with TRBJ1-1; no firm D call. CDR1 and CDR2 (germline): MGHRA, YSYEKL. Trimming took 0 bases from V and 1 from J, leaving 9 bases between them. The CDR3 is 15 amino acids. CDR3 amino acids: CASSQDCVPNTEAFF. In nucleotides, the CDR3 is TGCGCCAGCAGCCAAGATTGTGTCCCGAACACTGAAGCTTTCTTT.

The V gene is TRBV29-1, the J gene TRBJ1-1; perhaps TRBD1 as D (5 bases). Germline loops: CDR1 SQVTM, CDR2 ANQGSEA. The ends were cut back, 3 bases at V and 0 bases at J, with 11 bases in the middle. The CDR3 consists of 14 residues. This CDR3 is CSVDSRAMNTEAFF. The CDR3 nucleotides read TGCAGCGTTGACTCCAGGGCTATGAACACTGAAGCTTTCTTT.

About this clonotype: Germline and junction disagree at one end, which may indicate a read error. This sequence joins TRBV10-3 and TRBJ2-7; D unresolved. The CDR3 loop spans 13 amino acids. Germline V gives CDR1 ENHRY, CDR2 SYGVKD. Written as DNA, the CDR3 is TGTGCCAGCAGTTTGGCGATGGGCTACGAGCAGTACTTC. Protein sequence: CASSLAMGYEQYF.

The chain combines TRBV7-2 with TRBJ2-5, with a weak D call TRBD1 (6 bases). Per germline, CDR1 SGHTA and CDR2 FQGNSA. The CDR3 contains 15 residues. V lost 5 bases and J lost 5, with 18 bases in between. For the CDR3, the DNA is TGTGCCAGCAGCCCTGGGGACAACTTAAGGGAGACCCAGTACTTC. Protein: CASSPGDNLRETQYF.

This clonotype showed up many times. The chain has TRBV20-1 and TRBJ2-3; 12 bases are shared with TRBD1. V dropped 6 bases and J dropped 2; count of bases not matched to a gene: 3. Germline V gene lookup returns CDR1 DFQATT and CDR2 SNEGSKA (reference sequence). The CDR3 spans 14 residues. The CDR3 DNA reads as TGCAGTGCCAAGGGACAGGGGGCCACAGATACGCAGTATTTT. It translates to CSAKGQGATDTQYF.

This clonotype was seen a few times. The chain uses TRBV7-2 and TRBJ1-6; D not certain. The CDR3 spans 15 residues. Trimming cost V 5 bases and J 6 bases, with 14 bases left between them. Germline V lookup: CDR1 SGHTA, CDR2 FQGNSA. CDR3 DNA: TGTGCCAGCAGCCTAGGATCGCGGCCTAATTCACCCCTCCACTTT. This translates into CASSLGSRPNSPLHF. Based on the CDR3 plus reference TRBV7-2 and TRBJ1-6, the full variable domain is GAGVSQSPSNKVTEKGKDVELRCDPISGHTALYWYRQSLGQGLEFLIYFQGNSAPDKSGLPSDRFSAERTGGSVSTLTIQRTQQEDSAVYLCASSLGSRPNSPLHFGNGTRLTVT.

This clonotype was observed a handful of times. A read error is likely, as this CDR3 ends without the conserved phenylalanine or tryptophan. Because the CDR3's place on the DNA is in doubt, the DNA is left out and the CDR3 is given as listed by TCRdb. The chain recombines TRBV9 with TRBJ2-7; no check of the table's D call, TRBD1, against the DNA was made. Germline-derived CDR1 and CDR2 are SGDLS and YYNGEE. The CDR3 region is 9 residues in length, termini included. The CDR3 is CASSVVPAG.

This clonotype was counted ten times or more. The CDR3 DNA is TGTGCCAGCAGTACTAGCGGCCCCGGGGAGACCCAGTACTTC. It codes for CASSTSGPGETQYF. The V call is TRBV6-5, the J call TRBJ2-5; TRBD2 aligns across 8 bases. V lost 5 bases to trimming and J lost 5 bases; unmatched junction nucleotides: 7. Per the germline V gene, CDR1 is MNHEY and CDR2 is SVGAGI. The CDR3 has 14 residues.

This clonotype was observed many times. The rearrangement uses TRBV10-3 and TRBJ2-6; no clear D. CDR1 and CDR2 from the germline V gene are ENHRY and SYGVKD. CDR3 length: 15 residues. Trimming took 3 bases from V and 0 from J, leaving 6 bases between them. CDR3 DNA: TGTGCCATCAGTGATTCCGTCTCTGGGGCCAACGTCCTGACTTTC. It yields the protein CAISDSVSGANVLTF.